These 13 T cell receptor beta chains originate from one sample sequenced in a study of metastatic and nonmetastatic thyroid tumors. TCRdb re-analyzed the PCR reads through MiXCR. The sample records roughly 93,000 clones, approximately 11% being singletons. Thyroid surgery was performed in patients who had received no treatment beforehand. What was sequenced was blood. The receptor source for this set is a female donor with papillary thyroid cancer or a benign thyroid nodule (not recorded which). Some clones in this sample may be carry-over from other donors' samples.

This clone was observed many times. This chain joins TRBV25-1 and TRBJ1-4, with D uncertain. Germline CDR1 is MGHDK and CDR2 is SYGVNS. V was cut by 1 base and J by 4 bases, with 22 bases left in between. CDR3 size: 19 residues. The CDR3 sequence is CASSESTHSTDMINEKLFF. Written as DNA, the CDR3 is TGTGCCAGCAGTGAATCTACCCATTCCACCGACATGATTAATGAAAAACTGTTTTTT.

Many counts were recorded for this clone. J is TRBJ2-7 and V is TRBV9; tentative D call: TRBD2 (6 bases). Trimming left V 3 bases short and J 6 bases short, with 13 bases between. Germline V CDR1 and CDR2: SGDLS, YYNGEE. This CDR3 region has 13 residues. In DNA form, the CDR3 reads TGTGCCAGCAGCGGAAGACTAGGAGGCGAGCAGTACTTC. This codes for CASSGRLGGEQYF.

This clone appeared many times. V gene TRBV12-3 or TRBV12-4 combines with J gene TRBJ1-5, with 9 nucleotides matching TRBD1. CDR3 length equals 14 residues. J gave up 6 bases and V 6 bases, and 6 bases lay outside the gene matches. The CDR3 protein is CASRPGQGVQPQHF. The CDR3 nucleotides are TGTGCCAGCAGACCGGGACAGGGTGTTCAGCCCCAGCATTTT.

This clone was counted many times. This rearrangement joins TRBV19 to TRBJ2-1; weak D call: TRBD1 (5 bases). CDR3 length equals 15 residues. The V end lost 3 bases, the J end lost 9 bases, and 18 bases lay between the germline ends. CDR1 and CDR2 from the germline V gene are LNHDA and SQIVND (reference sequence). The CDR3 coding sequence is TGTGCCAGTAGTATTAATGGGGCAATCGTAAGTGAGCAGTTCTTC. Protein sequence: CASSINGAIVSEQFF.

This clone was detected many times. CDR3 protein: CASSTVQRNTEAFF. In DNA, the CDR3 is TGTGCCAGCAGCACAGTACAGAGAAACACTGAAGCTTTCTTT. The chain carries TRBV5-4 and TRBJ1-1; no reliable D call. Germline loops: CDR1 SGHNT, CDR2 YYREEE (reference sequence). V was cut by 4 bases and J by 2 bases, with 12 bases left in between. This CDR3 spans 14 amino acids.

In its sample, this clone was seen many times. This chain connects TRBV28 to TRBJ1-1, with D tentatively TRBD1 (5 bases). CDR1 and CDR2 from the germline V gene are MDHEN and SYDVKM. V was cut by 4 bases and J by 4 bases, with 19 bases left in between. This CDR3 has 16 amino acids. The CDR3 nucleotides are TGTGCCAGCAGTTCCCCCCTGGGGGGAGGGAGCACTGAAGCTTTCTTT. The encoded protein is CASSSPLGGGSTEAFF.

The chain carries TRBV10-1 and TRBJ2-1; D is unresolved. Germline CDR1 WNHNN, CDR2 SYGVQD (reference sequence). Trimming took off 8 bases at V and 5 bases at J, with 4 bases between the two ends. The CDR3 is made up of 10 amino acids. The CDR3 spells CASGDNEQFF. CDR3 nucleotides: TGCGCCAGCGGGGACAATGAGCAGTTCTTC.

In this sample, this clone turned up many times. CDR3: CASSPRPGGVDTQYF. CDR3 bases: TGTGCCAGCTCACCCCGGCCAGGGGGCGTAGATACGCAGTATTTT. The chain carries TRBV18 and TRBJ2-3; TRBD1 matches at 8 bases. CDR1 and CDR2 (germline): KGHSH, LQKENI. V was clipped by 3 bases and J by 5 bases; unmatched bases: 7. The CDR3 has 15 residues. The whole variable domain, remainder taken from reference TRBV18 and TRBJ2-3, is NAGVMQNPRHLVRRRGQEARLRCSPMKGHSHVYWYRQLPEEGLKFMVYLQKENIIDESGMPKERFSAEFPKEGPSILRIQQVVRGDSAAYFCASSPRPGGVDTQYFGPGTRLTVL.

This clone was picked up a small number of times. The V gene is TRBV3-1, the J gene TRBJ1-3, with a tentative D call TRBD1 (5 bases). Per the germline V gene, CDR1 is LGHDT and CDR2 is YNNKEL (reference sequence). The CDR3 extends over 15 amino acids. V was trimmed by 2 bases and J by 4 bases, leaving 12 bases between them. As DNA, the CDR3 is TGTGCCAGCAGCCAAAATCGGGGGAAAGGAAACACCATATATTTT. Protein product: CASSQNRGKGNTIYF.

To note about this clone: A much larger clone lies one base from this, so it may be a read error. The CDR3 carries no conserved terminal phenylalanine or tryptophan, so it likely arises from a read error. The chain combines TRBV6-2 or TRBV6-3 with TRBJ2-1; the D call may be TRBD1 or TRBD2 (5 bases each). This CDR3 region has 15 residues. In germline, CDR1 is MNHEY, CDR2 SVGEGT. Trimming shortened V by 2 bases and J by 7 bases, and 15 bases separated the two germline ends. CDR3 residues: CASSYPGRAPNEQFL. For the CDR3, the DNA is TGTGCCAGCAGTTACCCGGGACGAGCCCCTAATGAGCAGTTCCTC.

The rearrangement links TRBV7-9 to TRBJ2-5; TRBD1 matches 7 bases. With 5 bases clipped from V and 3 bases from J, the junction kept 3 bases outside the gene matches. The CDR3 has 13 amino acids. Germline-derived CDR1 and CDR2 are SEHNR and FQNEAQ (reference sequence). CDR3 nucleotides: TGTGCCAGCAGCCAGGGACAGAAAGAGACCCAGTACTTC. Translating it yields CASSQGQKETQYF.

There are many counts of this clone. This sequence joins TRBV20-1 and TRBJ2-1; D is possibly TRBD1 (5 bases). CDR3 length: 14 amino acids. Trimming removed 2 bases from V and 4 bases from J, with 12 bases in between. Germline CDR1 and CDR2: DFQATT and SNEGSKA (reference sequence). This chain's CDR3 is CSARKGRTYNEQFF. The CDR3 DNA is TGCAGTGCTAGAAAGGGCAGGACATACAATGAGCAGTTCTTC.

This clone showed up many times. The rearrangement links TRBV9 to TRBJ2-1; possibly TRBD2 for D (6 bases). The V end was cut by 0 bases, the J end by 7 bases, with 8 bases between. CDR3 length: 13 residues. Germline CDR1 and CDR2: SGDLS and YYNGEE. For the CDR3, the DNA is TGTGCCAGCAGCGTAGGACTAGGAAATGAGCAGTTCTTC. It yields the protein CASSVGLGNEQFF.